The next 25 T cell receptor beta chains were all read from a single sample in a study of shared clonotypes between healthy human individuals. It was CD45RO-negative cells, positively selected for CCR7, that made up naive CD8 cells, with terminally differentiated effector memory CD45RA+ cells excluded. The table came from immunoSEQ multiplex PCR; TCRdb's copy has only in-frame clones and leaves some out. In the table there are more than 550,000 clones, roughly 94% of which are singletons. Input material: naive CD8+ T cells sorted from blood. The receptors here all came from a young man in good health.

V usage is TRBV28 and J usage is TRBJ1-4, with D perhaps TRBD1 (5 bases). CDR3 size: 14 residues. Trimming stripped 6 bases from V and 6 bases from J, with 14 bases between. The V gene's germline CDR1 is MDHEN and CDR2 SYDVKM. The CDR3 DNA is TGTGCCAGCAGGCTTAGATTGGGGGATGAAAAACTGTTTTTT. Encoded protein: CASRLRLGDEKLFF.

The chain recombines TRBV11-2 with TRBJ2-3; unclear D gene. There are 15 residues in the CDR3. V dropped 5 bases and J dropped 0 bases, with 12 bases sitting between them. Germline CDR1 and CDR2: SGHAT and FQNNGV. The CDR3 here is CASSHLGQSTDTQYF. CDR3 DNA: TGTGCCAGCAGCCACCTCGGGCAAAGCACAGATACGCAGTATTTT.

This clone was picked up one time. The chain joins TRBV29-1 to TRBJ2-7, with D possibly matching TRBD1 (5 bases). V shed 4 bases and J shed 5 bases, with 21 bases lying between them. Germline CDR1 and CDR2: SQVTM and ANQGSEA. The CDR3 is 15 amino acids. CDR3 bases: TGCAGCGTTGTGAGGTCGAAGCCAGGGCACGACGAGCAGTACTTC. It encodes CSVVRSKPGHDEQYF.

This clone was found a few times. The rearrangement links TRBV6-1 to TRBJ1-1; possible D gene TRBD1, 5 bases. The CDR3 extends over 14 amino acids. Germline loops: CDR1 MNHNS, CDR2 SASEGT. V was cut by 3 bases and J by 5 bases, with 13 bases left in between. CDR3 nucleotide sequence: TGTGCCAGCAGTGATAGCCCGGAGGGGACTGAAGCTTTCTTT. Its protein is CASSDSPEGTEAFF.

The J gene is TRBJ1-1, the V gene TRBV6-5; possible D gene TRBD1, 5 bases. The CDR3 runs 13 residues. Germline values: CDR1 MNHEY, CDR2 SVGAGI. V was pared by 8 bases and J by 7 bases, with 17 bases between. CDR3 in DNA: TGTGCCAGCTATAGGCTGGGGCCGATTGAAGCTTTCTTT. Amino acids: CASYRLGPIEAFF.

The CDR3 region has the DNA TGCGCCAGCAGGGCTTCTACGGTGGGCAATCAGCCCCAGCATTTT. This codes for CASRASTVGNQPQHF. The V call is TRBV10-1, the J call TRBJ1-5; D is unclear. The CDR3 totals 15 residues. The ends were cut back, 6 bases at V and 2 bases at J, with 14 bases in the middle. Germline values: CDR1 WNHNN, CDR2 SYGVQD (reference sequence).

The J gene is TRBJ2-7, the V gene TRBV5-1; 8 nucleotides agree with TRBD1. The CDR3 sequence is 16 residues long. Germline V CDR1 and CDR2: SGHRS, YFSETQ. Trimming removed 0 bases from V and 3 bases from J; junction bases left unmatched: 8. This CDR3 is CASSLAPGQADYEQYF. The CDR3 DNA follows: TGCGCCAGCAGCTTGGCCCCGGGACAGGCGGACTACGAGCAGTACTTC.

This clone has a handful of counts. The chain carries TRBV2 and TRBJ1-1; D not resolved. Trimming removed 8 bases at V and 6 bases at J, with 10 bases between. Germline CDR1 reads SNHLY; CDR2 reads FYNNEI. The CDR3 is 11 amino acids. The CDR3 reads CASVRIPEAFF. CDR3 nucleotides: TGTGCCAGCGTTAGGATCCCTGAAGCTTTCTTT.

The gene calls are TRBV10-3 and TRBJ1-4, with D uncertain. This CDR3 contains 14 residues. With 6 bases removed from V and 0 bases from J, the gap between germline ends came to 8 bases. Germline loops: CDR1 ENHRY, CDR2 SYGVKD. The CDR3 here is CAISPDTTNEKLFF. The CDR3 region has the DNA TGTGCCATCAGCCCAGATACAACTAATGAAAAACTGTTTTTT.

CDR3 in DNA: TGTGCCAGCAGCTTAACAGGGGTAAGGAACGAGCAGTACTTC. It encodes CASSLTGVRNEQYF. The chain recombines TRBV5-4 with TRBJ2-7; 7 nucleotides match TRBD1. Germline V gene data show CDR1 as SGHNT and CDR2 as YYREEE (reference sequence). J lost 5 bases, V lost 2 bases, and 7 bases had no gene match. The CDR3 extends over 14 amino acids.

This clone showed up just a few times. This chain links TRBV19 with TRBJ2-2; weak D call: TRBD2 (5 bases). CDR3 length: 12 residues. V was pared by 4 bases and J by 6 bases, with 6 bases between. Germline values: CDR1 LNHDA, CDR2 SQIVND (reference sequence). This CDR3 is CASSTGSGELFF. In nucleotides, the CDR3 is TGTGCCAGTAGTACGGGATCCGGGGAGCTGTTTTTT.

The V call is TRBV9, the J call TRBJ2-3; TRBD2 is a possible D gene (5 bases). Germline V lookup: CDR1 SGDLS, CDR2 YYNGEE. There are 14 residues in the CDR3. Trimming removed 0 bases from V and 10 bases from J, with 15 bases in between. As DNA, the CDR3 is TGTGCCAGCAGCGTAGTTGTCGGGAAACGTCCGCAGTATTTT. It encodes CASSVVVGKRPQYF.

Here the CDR3 DNA reads TGTGCCAGCTCACCCTCCCCAGGACTGCGGGAGGATTCCTACGAGCAGTACTTC. It is translated as CASSPSPGLREDSYEQYF. This chain links TRBV18 with TRBJ2-7, with 8 bases aligning to TRBD2. The V segment lost 3 bases and the J segment 1 base; nucleotides outside the gene matches: 14. The CDR3 length is 18 residues. CDR1 is KGHSH and CDR2 is LQKENI in the germline V gene.

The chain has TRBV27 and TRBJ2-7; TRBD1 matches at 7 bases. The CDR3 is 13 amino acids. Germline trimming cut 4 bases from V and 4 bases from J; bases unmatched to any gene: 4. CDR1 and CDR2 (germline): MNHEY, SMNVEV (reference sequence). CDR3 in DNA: TGTGCCAGCAGTTACAGGGGAATGTACGAGCAGTACTTC. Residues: CASSYRGMYEQYF.

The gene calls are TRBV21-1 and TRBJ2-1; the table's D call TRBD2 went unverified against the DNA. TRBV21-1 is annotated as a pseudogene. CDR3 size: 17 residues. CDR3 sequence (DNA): TGTGCCAGCAGCCCTCATTCGGGGGGCGGGCCGTACAATGAGCAGTTCTTC. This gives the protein CASSPHSGGGPYNEQFF.

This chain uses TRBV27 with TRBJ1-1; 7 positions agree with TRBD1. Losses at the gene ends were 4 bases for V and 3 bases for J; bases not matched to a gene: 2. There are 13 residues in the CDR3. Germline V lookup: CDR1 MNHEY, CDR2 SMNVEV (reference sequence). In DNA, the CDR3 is TGTGCCAGCAGTTCACAGGGGTACACTGAAGCTTTCTTT. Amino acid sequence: CASSSQGYTEAFF.

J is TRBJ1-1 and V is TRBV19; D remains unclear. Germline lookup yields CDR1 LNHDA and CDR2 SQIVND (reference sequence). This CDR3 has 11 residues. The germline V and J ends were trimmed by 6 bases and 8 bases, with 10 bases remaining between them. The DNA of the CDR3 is TGTGCCAGTAGCAGATTCAGGGAAGCTTTCTTT. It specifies CASSRFREAFF. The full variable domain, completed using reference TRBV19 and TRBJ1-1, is DGGITQSPKYLFRKEGQNVTLSCEQNLNHDAMYWYRQDPGQGLRLIYYSQIVNDFQKGDIAEGYSVSREKKESFPLTVTSAQKNPTAFYLCASSRFREAFFGQGTRLTVV.

CDR3 nucleotide sequence: TGTGCCAGCAGCCAGAGCAATGAGCAGTTCTTC. Protein: CASSQSNEQFF. The chain links TRBV14 to TRBJ2-1; D is undetermined. In germline, CDR1 is SGHDN, CDR2 FVKESK. This CDR3 is 11 amino acids long. Trimming took off 3 bases at V and 6 bases at J, with 3 bases between the two ends.

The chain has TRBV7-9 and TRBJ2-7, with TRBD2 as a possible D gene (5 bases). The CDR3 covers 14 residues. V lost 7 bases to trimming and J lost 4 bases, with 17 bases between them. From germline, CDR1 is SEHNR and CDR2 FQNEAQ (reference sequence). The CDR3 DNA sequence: TGTGCCAGCACCCCTCATGAGGGTCCTTACGAGCAGTACTTC. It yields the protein CASTPHEGPYEQYF.

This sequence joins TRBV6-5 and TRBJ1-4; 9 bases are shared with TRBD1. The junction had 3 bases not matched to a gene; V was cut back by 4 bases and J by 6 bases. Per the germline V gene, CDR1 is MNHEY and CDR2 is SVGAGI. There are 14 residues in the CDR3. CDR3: CASSSGQGYEKLFF. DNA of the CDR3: TGTGCCAGCAGTTCCGGACAGGGGTATGAAAAACTGTTTTTT.

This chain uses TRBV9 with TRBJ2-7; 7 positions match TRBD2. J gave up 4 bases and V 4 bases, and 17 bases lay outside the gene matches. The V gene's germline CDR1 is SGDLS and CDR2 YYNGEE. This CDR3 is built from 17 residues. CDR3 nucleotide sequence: TGTGCCAGCAGCCCGTCTGGGGCGGGAGATTTAAGGTACGAGCAGTACTTC. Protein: CASSPSGAGDLRYEQYF.

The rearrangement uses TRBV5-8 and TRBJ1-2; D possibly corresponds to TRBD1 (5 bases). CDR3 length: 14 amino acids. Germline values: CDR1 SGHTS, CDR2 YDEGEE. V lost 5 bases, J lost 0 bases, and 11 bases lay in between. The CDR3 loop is CASSSTASNYGYTF. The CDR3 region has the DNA TGTGCCAGCAGTTCGACAGCGTCTAACTATGGCTACACCTTC.

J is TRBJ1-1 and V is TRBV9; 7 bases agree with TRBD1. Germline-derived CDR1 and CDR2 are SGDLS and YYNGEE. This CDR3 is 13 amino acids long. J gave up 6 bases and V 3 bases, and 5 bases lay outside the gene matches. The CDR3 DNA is TGTGCCAGCAGCGCTCGACAGGGAGCTGAAGCTTTCTTT. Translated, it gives CASSARQGAEAFF.

Written as DNA, the CDR3 is TGTGCCAGCAGTTACATGGGGGATGGATACGAGCAGTACTTC. Amino acids: CASSYMGDGYEQYF. The chain recombines TRBV6-6 with TRBJ2-7; D may match TRBD1 or TRBD2 (5 bases each). The CDR3 has 14 amino acids. Germline lookup yields CDR1 MNHNY and CDR2 SVGAGI (reference sequence). V was trimmed by 2 bases and J by 4 bases, leaving 12 bases between them.

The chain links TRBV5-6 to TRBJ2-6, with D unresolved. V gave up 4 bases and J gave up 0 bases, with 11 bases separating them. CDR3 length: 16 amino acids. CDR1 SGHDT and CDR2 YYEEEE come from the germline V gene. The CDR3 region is CASSLGTYSGANVLTF. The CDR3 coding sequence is TGTGCCAGCAGCCTAGGAACCTACTCTGGGGCCAACGTCCTGACTTTC. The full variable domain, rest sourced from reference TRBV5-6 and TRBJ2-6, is DAGVTQSPTHLIKTRGQQVTLRCSPKSGHDTVSWYQQALGQGPQFIFQYYEEEERQRGNFPDRFSGHQFPNYSSELNVNALLLGDSALYLCASSLGTYSGANVLTFGAGSRLTVL.